This entry features one T cell receptor beta chain sequence. Its antigen is unknown. The data derive from a study of cytomegalovirus exposure and HLA in healthy donors. The PCR employed 60 Vbeta primers together with 13 Jbeta primers. The protocol was immunoSEQ multiplex PCR, while the TCRdb copy is restricted to in-frame clones and leaves out a portion. The repertoire holds about 200,000 clones, approximately 83% seen once, with 1.4% in the top ten. Findings of the study overall: An analysis done earlier found most TCR beta V segments productive about 90% or about 30% of the time.

This receptor was obtained from a girl aged 5-17 years in good health and CMV-seronegative. The sequenced sample was PBMCs.

Here the CDR3 reads CASSQDRGGGKETQYF. The CDR3 DNA sequence: TGTGCCAGCAGCCAAGATAGGGGCGGGGGGAAAGAGACCCAGTACTTC. J is TRBJ2-5 and V is TRBV4-2; 8 bases match TRBD2. The length of the CDR3 is 16 residues. The germline gives CDR1 LGHNA, CDR2 YNFKEQ. V was clipped by 0 bases and J by 3 bases; unmatched bases: 6.